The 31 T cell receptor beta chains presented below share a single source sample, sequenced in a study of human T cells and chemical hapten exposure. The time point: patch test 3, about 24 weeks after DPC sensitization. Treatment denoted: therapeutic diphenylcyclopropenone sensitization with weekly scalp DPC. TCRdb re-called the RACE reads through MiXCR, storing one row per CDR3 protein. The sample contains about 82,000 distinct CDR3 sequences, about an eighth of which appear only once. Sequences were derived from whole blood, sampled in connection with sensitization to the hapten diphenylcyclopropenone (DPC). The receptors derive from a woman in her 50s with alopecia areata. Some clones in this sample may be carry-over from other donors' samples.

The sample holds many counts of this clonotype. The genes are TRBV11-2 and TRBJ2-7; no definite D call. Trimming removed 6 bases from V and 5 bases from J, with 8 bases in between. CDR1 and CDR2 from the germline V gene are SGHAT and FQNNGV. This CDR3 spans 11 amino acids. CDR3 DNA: TGTGCCAGCAGTCTAAGTAACGAGCAGTACTTC. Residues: CASSLSNEQYF.

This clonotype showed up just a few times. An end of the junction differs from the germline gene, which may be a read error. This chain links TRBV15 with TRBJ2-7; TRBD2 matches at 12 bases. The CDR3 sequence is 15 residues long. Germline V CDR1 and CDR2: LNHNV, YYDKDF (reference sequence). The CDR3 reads CATSRETSGSYEQYF. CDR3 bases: TGTGCCACCAGCCGAGAGACTAGCGGGAGTTACGAGCAGTACTTC.

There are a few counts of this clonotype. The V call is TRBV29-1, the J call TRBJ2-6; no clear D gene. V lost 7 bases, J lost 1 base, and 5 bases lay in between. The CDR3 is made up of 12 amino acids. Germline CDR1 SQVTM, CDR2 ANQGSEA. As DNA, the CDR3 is TGCAGCGCCCGATCTGGGGCCAACGTCCTGACTTTC. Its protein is CSARSGANVLTF.

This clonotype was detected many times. CDR3 region: CASSMRLDTNEQFF. The CDR3 DNA reads TGTGCCAGTAGTATGAGATTGGATACCAATGAGCAGTTCTTC. This chain uses TRBV19 with TRBJ2-1; unclear D gene. The V and J ends lost 3 bases and 6 bases respectively, with 12 bases between them. The CDR3 sequence is 14 residues long. Germline V gene lookup returns CDR1 LNHDA and CDR2 SQIVND (reference sequence).

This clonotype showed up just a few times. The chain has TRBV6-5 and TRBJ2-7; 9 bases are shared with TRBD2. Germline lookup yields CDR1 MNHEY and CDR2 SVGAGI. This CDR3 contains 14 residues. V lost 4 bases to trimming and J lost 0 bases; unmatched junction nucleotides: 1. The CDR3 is CASSSSGTSYEQYF. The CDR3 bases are TGTGCCAGCAGTTCTAGCGGGACCTCCTACGAGCAGTACTTC.

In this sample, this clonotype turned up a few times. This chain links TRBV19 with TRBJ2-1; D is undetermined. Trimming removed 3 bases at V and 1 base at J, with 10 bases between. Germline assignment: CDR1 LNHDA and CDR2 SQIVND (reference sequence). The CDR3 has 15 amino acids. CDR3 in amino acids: CASSINGESYNEQFF. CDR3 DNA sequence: TGTGCCAGTAGTATCAACGGAGAGTCCTACAATGAGCAGTTCTTC.

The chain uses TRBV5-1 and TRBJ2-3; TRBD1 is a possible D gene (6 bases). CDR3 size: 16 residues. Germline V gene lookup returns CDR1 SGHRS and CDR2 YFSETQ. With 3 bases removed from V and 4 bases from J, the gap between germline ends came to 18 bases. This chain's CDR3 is CASSSETGYRPDTQYF. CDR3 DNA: TGCGCCAGCAGCTCGGAAACAGGGTATCGTCCAGATACGCAGTATTTT. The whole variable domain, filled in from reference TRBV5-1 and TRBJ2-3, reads KAGVTQTPRYLIKTRGQQVTLSCSPISGHRSVSWYQQTPGQGLQFLFEYFSETQRNKGNFPGRFSGRQFSNSRSEMNVSTLELGDSALYLCASSSETGYRPDTQYFGPGTRLTVL.

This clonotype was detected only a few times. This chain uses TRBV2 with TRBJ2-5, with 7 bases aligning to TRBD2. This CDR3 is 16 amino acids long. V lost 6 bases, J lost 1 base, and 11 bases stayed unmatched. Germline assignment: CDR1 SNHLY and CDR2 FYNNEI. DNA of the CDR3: TGTGCCAGCAGGGGGCTCTTCAGCGGGGTCCAAGAGACCCAGTACTTC. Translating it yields CASRGLFSGVQETQYF.

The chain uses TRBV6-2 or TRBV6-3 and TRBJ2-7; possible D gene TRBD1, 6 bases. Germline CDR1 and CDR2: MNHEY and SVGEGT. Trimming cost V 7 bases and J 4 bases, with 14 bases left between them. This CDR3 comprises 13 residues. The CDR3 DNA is TGTGCCAGCAACAGCGGACAGTCGTACGAGCAGTACTTC. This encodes CASNSGQSYEQYF.

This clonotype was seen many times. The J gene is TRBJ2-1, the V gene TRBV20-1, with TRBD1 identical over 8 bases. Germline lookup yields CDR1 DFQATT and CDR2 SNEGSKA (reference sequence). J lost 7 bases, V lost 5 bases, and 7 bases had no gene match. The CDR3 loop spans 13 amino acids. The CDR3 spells CSAVTGAWNEQFF. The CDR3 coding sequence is TGCAGTGCTGTGACAGGGGCCTGGAATGAGCAGTTCTTC.

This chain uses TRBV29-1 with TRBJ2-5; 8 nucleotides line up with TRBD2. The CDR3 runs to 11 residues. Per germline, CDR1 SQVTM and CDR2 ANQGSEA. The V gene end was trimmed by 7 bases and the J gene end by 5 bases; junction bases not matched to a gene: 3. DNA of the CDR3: TGCAGCGCGGAGCGGGGGGAGACCCAGTACTTC. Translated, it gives CSAERGETQYF. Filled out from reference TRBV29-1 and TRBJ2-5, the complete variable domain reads SAVISQKPSRDICQRGTSLTIQCQVDSQVTMMFWYRQQPGQSLTLIATANQGSEATYESGFVIDKFPISRPNLTFSTLTVSNMSPEDSSIYLCSAERGETQYFGPGTRLLVL.

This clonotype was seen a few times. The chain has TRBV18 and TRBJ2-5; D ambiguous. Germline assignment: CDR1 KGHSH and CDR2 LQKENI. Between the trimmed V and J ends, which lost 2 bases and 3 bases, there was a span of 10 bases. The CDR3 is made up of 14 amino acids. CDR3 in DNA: TGTGCCAGCTCACCATTGCCCCGGGAAGAGACCCAGTACTTC. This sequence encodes CASSPLPREETQYF.

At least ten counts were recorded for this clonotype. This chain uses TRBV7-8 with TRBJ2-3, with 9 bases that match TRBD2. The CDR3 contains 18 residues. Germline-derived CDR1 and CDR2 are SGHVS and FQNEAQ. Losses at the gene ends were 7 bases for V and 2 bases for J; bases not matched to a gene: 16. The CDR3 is CASNFGSRTSVYTDTQYF. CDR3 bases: TGTGCCAGCAACTTCGGGTCCCGGACTAGCGTTTACACAGATACGCAGTATTTT.

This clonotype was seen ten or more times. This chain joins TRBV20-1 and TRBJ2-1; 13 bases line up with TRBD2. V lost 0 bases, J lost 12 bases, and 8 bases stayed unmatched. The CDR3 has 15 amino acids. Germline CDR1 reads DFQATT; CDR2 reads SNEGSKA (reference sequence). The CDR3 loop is CSARDRGTSGKPQFF. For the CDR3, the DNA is TGCAGTGCTAGAGATCGGGGGACTAGCGGGAAGCCGCAGTTCTTC.

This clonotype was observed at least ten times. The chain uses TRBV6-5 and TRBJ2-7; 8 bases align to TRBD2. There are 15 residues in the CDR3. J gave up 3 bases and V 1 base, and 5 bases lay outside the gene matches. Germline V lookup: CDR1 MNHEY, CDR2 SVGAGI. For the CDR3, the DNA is TGTGCCAGCAGTTACTTAGCGGGGAGATTCTACGAGCAGTACTTC. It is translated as CASSYLAGRFYEQYF.

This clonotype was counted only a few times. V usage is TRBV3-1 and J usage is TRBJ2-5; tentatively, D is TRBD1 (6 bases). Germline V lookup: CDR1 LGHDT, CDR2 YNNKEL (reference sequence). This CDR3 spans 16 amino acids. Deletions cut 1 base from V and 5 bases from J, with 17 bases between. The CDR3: CASSQGLSWGRETQYF. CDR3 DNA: TGTGCCAGCAGCCAAGGACTCTCTTGGGGGCGGGAGACCCAGTACTTC.

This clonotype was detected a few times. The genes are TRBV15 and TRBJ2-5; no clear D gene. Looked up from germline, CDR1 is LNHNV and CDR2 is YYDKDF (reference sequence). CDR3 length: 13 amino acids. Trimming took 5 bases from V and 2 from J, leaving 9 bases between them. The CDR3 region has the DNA TGTGCCACCAGCCCTCGGCAACAAGAGACCCAGTACTTC. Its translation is CATSPRQQETQYF.

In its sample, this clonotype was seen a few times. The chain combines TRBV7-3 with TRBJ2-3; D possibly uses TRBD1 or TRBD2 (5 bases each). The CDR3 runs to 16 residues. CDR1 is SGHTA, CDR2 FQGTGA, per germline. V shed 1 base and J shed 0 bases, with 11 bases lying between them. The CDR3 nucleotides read TGTGCCAGCAGCTTAAAGGGGAGATACAGCACAGATACGCAGTATTTT. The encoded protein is CASSLKGRYSTDTQYF.

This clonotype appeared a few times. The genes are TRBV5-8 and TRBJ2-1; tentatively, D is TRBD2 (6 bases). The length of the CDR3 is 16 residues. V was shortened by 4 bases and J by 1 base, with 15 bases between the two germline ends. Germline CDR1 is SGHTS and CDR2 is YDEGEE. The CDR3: CASSRETGVSYNEQFF. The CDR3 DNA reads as TGTGCCAGCAGCCGGGAAACGGGAGTTTCCTACAATGAGCAGTTCTTC.

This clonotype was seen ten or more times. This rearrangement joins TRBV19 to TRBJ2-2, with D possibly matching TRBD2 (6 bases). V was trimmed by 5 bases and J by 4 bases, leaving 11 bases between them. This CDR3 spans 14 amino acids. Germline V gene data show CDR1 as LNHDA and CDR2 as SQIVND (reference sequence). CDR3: CASSALGSTGELFF. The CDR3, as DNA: TGTGCCAGTAGTGCCCTCGGGAGCACCGGGGAGCTGTTTTTT.

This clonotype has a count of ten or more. The CDR3 nucleotides are TGCAGTGCTTCGAGGACTAGCGGGGGGTCCTACGAGCAGTACTTC. Translated: CSASRTSGGSYEQYF. J is TRBJ2-7 and V is TRBV20-1; TRBD2 matches 14 bases. Trimming removed 5 bases from V and 1 base from J; junction bases left unmatched: 4. Looked up from germline, CDR1 is DFQATT and CDR2 is SNEGSKA (reference sequence). CDR3 length equals 15 residues.

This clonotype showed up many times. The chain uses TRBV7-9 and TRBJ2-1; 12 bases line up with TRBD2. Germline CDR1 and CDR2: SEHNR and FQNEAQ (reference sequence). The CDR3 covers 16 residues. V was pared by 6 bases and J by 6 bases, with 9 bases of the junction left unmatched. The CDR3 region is CASRGLAGPLGNEQFF. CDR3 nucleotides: TGTGCCAGCAGAGGACTAGCGGGACCCCTGGGCAATGAGCAGTTCTTC.

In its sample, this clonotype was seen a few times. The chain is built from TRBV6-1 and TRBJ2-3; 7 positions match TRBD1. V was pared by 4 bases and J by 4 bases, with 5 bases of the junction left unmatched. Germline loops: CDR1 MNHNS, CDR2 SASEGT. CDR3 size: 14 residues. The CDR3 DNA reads TGTGCCAGCAGTGCGACAGGGATTTCAGATACGCAGTATTTT. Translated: CASSATGISDTQYF.

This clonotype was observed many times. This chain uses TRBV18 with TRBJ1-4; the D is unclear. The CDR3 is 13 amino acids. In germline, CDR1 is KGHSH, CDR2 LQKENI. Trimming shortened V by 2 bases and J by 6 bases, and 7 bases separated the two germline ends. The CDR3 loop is CASSPDIDEKLFF. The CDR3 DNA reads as TGTGCCAGCTCACCAGATATTGATGAAAAACTGTTTTTT.

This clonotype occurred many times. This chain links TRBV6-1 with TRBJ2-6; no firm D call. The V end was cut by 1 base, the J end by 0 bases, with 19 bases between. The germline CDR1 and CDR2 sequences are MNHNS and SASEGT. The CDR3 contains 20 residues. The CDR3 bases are TGTGCCAGCAGTGAAGACCCTTTTTCCCACGGATACTCTGGGGCCAACGTCCTGACTTTC. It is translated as CASSEDPFSHGYSGANVLTF.

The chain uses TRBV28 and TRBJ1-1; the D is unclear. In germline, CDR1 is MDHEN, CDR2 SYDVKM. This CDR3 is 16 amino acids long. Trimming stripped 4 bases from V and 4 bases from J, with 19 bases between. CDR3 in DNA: TGTGCCAGCAGTTGGGTACTAGTAAAAGACGTCACTGAAGCTTTCTTT. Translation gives CASSWVLVKDVTEAFF. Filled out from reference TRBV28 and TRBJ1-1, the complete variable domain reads DVKVTQSSRYLVKRTGEKVFLECVQDMDHENMFWYRQDPGLGLRLIYFSYDVKMKEKGDIPEGYSVSREKKERFSLILESASTNQTSMYLCASSWVLVKDVTEAFFGQGTRLTVV.

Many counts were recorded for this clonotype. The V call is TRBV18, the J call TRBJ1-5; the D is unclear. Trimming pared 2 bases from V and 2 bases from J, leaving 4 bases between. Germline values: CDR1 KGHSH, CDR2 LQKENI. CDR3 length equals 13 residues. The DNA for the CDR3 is TGTGCCAGCTCACCAACAGGCAATCAGCCCCAGCATTTT. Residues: CASSPTGNQPQHF.

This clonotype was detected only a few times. The CDR3 loop is CASSKQNTGELFF. The CDR3 nucleotides are TGTGCCAGCTCAAAACAGAACACCGGGGAGCTGTTTTTT. The V call is TRBV18, the J call TRBJ2-2, with D hard to call. CDR1 and CDR2 from the germline V gene are KGHSH and LQKENI. V shed 5 bases and J shed 1 base, with 5 bases lying between them. This CDR3 region has 13 residues.

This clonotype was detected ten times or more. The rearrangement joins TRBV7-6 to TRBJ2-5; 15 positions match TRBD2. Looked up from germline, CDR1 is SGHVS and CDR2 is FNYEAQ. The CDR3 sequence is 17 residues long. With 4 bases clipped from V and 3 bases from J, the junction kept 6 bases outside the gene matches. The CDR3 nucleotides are TGTGCCAGCAGCTCCGGCCGGACTAGCGGGAGGGAAGAGACCCAGTACTTC. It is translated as CASSSGRTSGREETQYF.

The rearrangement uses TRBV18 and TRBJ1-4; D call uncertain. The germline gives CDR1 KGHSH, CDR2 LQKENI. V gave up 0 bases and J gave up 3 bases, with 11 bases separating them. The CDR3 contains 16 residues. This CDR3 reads CASSPPEGLANEKLFF. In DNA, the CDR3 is TGTGCCAGCTCACCACCAGAGGGCTTGGCTAATGAAAAACTGTTTTTT.

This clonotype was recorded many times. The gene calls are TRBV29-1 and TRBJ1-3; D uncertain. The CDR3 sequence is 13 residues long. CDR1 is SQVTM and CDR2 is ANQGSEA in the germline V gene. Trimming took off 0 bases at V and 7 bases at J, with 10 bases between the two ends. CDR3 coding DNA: TGCAGCGTTGAAGACCCACTGGGGAACACCATATATTTT. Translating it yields CSVEDPLGNTIYF. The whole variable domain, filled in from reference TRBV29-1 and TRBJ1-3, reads SAVISQKPSRDICQRGTSLTIQCQVDSQVTMMFWYRQQPGQSLTLIATANQGSEATYESGFVIDKFPISRPNLTFSTLTVSNMSPEDSSIYLCSVEDPLGNTIYFGEGSWLTVV.